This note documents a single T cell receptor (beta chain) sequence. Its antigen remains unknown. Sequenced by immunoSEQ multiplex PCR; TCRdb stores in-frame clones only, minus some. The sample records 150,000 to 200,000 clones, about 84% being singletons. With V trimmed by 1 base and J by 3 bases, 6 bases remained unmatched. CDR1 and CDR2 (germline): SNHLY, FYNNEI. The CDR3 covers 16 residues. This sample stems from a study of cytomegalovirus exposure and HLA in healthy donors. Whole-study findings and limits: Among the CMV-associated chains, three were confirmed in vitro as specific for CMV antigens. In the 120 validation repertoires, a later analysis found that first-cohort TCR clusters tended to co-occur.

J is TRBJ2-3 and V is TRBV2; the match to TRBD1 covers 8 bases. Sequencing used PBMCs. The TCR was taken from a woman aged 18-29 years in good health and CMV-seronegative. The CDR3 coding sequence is TGTGCCAGCAGTGAAGGCGGCAGGGGGCCTACAGATACGCAGTATTTT. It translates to CASSEGGRGPTDTQYF.